The entry below describes one TCR beta chain. The antigen remains unidentified. This entry belongs to a study of T cells in localized non-small cell lung cancer. General study points: Adjacent uninvolved lung had the highest clonality, suggesting focused antigen responses. Owing to sequencing of a solitary tumor region, heterogeneity cannot be discounted.

Generated by immunoSEQ multiplex PCR, the TCRdb table keeps only in-frame clones and is missing some. Of 13,000 or so clones in the sample, roughly 86% were seen once. The TCR originated in a male donor at least 60 years old with stage III lung adenocarcinoma. The sample was peripheral blood, taken before any cancer treatment.

The CDR3 reads CASSAGRGTYEQYF. The CDR3 region has the DNA TGTGCCAGCAGCGCCGGGAGGGGGACCTACGAGCAGTACTTC. V is TRBV6-1 and J is TRBJ2-7; 8 positions match TRBD2. Germline V lookup: CDR1 MNHNS, CDR2 SASEGT. J gave up 2 bases and V 6 bases, and 6 bases lay outside the gene matches. CDR3 length: 14 amino acids.